This T cell receptor (beta chain) was captured by sequencing in a study of cytotoxic CD8 clonotypes in ibrutinib-treated CLL (dated by TCRdb to the early 2020s). General notes on the study: In this cohort, 15 or so patients were treatment-naive and about a dozen were relapsed/refractory, while 17 to 18 had unmutated IGHV. Response samples were taken after a median of approximately a year on treatment, ranging from about 6 to 40 months. Of the 86 participants in the trial, about two dozen had longitudinal samples available. Responses were partial in some 24 patients and complete in 2; after median about 70 months follow-up, about 14 stayed in remission and around 12 progressed. Cryopreserved peripheral blood mononuclear cells were collected at three points: before therapy, at response, and at either sustained remission or disease progression. On average, each sample yielded roughly 250,000 productive templates and about 94,000 productive rearrangements.

Notes on this clone: Its antigen target is currently unknown. No base quality values were provided; no much bigger clone lies one nucleotide off.

The germline V gene specifies MNHNS as CDR1 and SASEGT as CDR2. V is shortened by 5 bases, J by 4 bases, and the region joining them spans 9 bases. Including cysteine and phenylalanine, the CDR3 has 13 amino acids. Only the CDR3 part of the read is kept: 39 bases, read in frame from the first base. For TCR beta library preparation, 1.5 to 2.5 micrograms of genomic DNA were extracted from the cryopreserved PBMCs. High-throughput TCR beta sequencing was performed on longitudinal blood samples from CLL patients receiving ibrutinib monotherapy. The patients took part in an open-label, single-center phase 2 trial of ibrutinib monotherapy. A MiSeq instrument was used for deep resolution sequencing, which targeted depths ranging from 1 in 1 million up to 1 in 200,000 T cells, with coverage averaging 10x for each clonotype. TCR beta libraries were generated with the immunoSEQ hsTCRB Kit. In the paper's pipeline: Data were analyzed with ImmunoSEQ Data Assistant and ImmunoSEQ Analyzer, with V, D and J genes assigned per IMGT definitions. Clonality, which ranges from 0 to 1, was calculated by subtracting the normalized Shannon entropy of productive rearrangement frequencies from one. Only overrepresented clonotypes making up at least 0.05% of the repertoire of each patient were included in the public clonotype analysis. Around 13 age-matched healthy donor repertoires from immuneACCESS were used as controls for clonality. TCRdb re-hosts the immuneACCESS table, in-frame sequences only. Its copies lack some clones; in the studies checked, an unresolved V gene accounts for under half of them, and the cause for the rest is not known. V, J and clone size were drawn from that table, and D and trimming were deduced from the DNA. Recorded for this sample are 20,000 to 30,000 clones; about four fifths of them occurred a single time. Clones ranked in the top ten supply just under 9% of the sample.

On the study overall, not on this receptor specifically: Sustained-remission and progressing patients did not have matched sampling times, and lymph node repertoires were not examined. An increase in clonality was observed at ibrutinib response, with clonality remaining stable during sustained remission and falling back toward baseline at progression. Public clonotypes were found to be uncommon and were observed to contract or remain stable during treatment; the increase in clonality was shown to reflect expansion of private clonotypes at ibrutinib response. Baseline clonality was found to be higher than that of age-matched healthy donors and was strongly correlated with circulating CD8+ T-cell counts.

This sequence uses TRBV6-1 and TRBJ2-1; 5 matching bases give a weak D call of TRBD1. This TCR came from a human donor with chronic lymphocytic leukemia. The source was PBMCs, collected before ibrutinib treatment. The DNA sequence is as follows: TGTGCCAGCAGTCTACAGGAGTACAATGAGCAGTTCTTC. Its product reads: CASSLQEYNEQFF.